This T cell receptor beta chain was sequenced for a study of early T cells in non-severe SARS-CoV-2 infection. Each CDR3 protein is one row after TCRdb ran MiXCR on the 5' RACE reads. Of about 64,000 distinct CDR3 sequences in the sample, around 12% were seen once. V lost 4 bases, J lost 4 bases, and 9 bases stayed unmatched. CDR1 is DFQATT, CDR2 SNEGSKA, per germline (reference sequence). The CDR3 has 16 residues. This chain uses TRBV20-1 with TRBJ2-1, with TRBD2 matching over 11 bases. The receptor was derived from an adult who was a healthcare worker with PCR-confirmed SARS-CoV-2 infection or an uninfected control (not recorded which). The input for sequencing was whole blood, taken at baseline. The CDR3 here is CSAKALRTSGYNEQFF. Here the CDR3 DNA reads TGCAGTGCTAAGGCCTTGCGGACTAGCGGGTACAATGAGCAGTTCTTC.